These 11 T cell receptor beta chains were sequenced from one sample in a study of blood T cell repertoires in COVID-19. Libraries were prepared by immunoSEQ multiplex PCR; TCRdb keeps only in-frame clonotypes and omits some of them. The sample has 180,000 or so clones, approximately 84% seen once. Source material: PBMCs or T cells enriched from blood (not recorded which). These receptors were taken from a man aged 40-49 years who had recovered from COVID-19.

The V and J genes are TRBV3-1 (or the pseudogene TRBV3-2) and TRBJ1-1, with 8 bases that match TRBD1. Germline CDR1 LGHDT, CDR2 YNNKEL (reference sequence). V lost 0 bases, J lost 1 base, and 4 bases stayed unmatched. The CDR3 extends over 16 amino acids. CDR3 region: CASSQEGQGANTEAFF. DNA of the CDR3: TGTGCCAGCAGCCAAGAGGGGCAGGGGGCGAACACTGAAGCTTTCTTT.

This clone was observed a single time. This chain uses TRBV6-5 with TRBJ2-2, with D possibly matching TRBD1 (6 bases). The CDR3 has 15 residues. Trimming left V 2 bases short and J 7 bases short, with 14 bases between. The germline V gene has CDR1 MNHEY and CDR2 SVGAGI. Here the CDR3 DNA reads TGTGCCAGCAGTTACGCAGGGGAAGGGGACGGGGAGCTGTTTTTT. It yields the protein CASSYAGEGDGELFF.

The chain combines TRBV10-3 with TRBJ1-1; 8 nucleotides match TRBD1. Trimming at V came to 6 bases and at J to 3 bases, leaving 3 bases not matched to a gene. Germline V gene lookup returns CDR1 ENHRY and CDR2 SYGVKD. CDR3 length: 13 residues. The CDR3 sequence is CAISGQGDTEAFF. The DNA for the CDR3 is TGTGCCATCAGCGGACAGGGAGACACTGAAGCTTTCTTT.

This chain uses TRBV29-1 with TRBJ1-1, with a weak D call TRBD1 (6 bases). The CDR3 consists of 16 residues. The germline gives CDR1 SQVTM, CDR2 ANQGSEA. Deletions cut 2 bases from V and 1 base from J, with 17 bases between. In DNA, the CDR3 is TGCAGCGTTGAAACAGTAGCAGGGGCCCCGAACACTGAAGCTTTCTTT. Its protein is CSVETVAGAPNTEAFF.

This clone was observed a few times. The CDR3 nucleotides are TGTGCCAGCAGCCAAGGCAGGGGCCCCTATGGCTACACCTTC. Its protein is CASSQGRGPYGYTF. The rearrangement links TRBV3-1 (or the pseudogene TRBV3-2) to TRBJ1-2; possible D gene TRBD1, 6 bases. This CDR3 is 14 amino acids long. From germline, CDR1 is LGHDT and CDR2 YNNKEL (reference sequence). V dropped 1 base and J dropped 4 bases, with 10 bases sitting between them.

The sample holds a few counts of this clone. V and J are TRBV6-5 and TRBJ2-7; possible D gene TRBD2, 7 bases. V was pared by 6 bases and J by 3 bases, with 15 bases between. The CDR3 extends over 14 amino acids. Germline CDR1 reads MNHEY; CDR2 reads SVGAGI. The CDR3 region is CASSRGGAIYEQYF. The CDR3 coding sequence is TGTGCCAGCAGCCGAGGGGGGGCCATCTACGAGCAGTACTTC.

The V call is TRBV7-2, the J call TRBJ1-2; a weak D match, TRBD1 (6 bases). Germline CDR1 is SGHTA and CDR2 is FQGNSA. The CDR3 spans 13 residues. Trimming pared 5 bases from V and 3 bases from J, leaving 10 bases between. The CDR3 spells CASSPDSYYGYTF. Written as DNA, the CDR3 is TGTGCCAGCAGCCCGGACAGCTACTATGGCTACACCTTC.

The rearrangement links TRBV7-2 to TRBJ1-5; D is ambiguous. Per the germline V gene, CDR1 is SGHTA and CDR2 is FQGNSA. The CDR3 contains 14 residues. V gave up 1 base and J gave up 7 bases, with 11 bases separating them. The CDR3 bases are TGTGCCAGCAGCTTAGGCGGTGGCAGCCAGCCCCAGCATTTT. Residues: CASSLGGGSQPQHF.

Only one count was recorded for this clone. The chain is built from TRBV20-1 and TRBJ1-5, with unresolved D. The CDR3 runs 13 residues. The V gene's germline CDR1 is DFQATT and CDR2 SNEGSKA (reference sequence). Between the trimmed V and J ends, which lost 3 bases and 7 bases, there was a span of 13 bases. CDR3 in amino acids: CSASMYPLQPQHF. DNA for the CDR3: TGCAGTGCTAGTATGTACCCCCTACAGCCCCAGCATTTT.

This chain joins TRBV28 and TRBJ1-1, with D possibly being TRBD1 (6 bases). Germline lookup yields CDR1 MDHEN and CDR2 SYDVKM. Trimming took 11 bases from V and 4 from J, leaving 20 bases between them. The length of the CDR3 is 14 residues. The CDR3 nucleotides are TGTGCCTCCCAAGGGACACCGGTGGGCACTGAAGCTTTCTTT. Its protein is CASQGTPVGTEAFF. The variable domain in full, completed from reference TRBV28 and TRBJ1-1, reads DVKVTQSSRYLVKRTGEKVFLECVQDMDHENMFWYRQDPGLGLRLIYFSYDVKMKEKGDIPEGYSVSREKKERFSLILESASTNQTSMYLCASQGTPVGTEAFFGQGTRLTVV.

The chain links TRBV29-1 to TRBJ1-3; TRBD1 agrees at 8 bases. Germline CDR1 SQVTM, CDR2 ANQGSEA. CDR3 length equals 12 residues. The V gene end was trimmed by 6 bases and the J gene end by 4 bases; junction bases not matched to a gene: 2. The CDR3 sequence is CSVGQEGNTIYF. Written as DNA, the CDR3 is TGCAGCGTGGGACAGGAGGGAAACACCATATATTTT.